These 8 T cell receptor beta chains came from one sample sequenced in a study of T cell changes during pregnancy in multiple sclerosis. This table comes from immunoSEQ multiplex PCR, and its TCRdb copy is limited to in-frame clones, with some not included. The sample holds roughly 39,000 clones, 80% to 95% seen once. This specimen consisted of CD8+ T cells from peripheral blood mononuclear cells, obtained after pregnancy. The receptor set was obtained from a female donor with multiple sclerosis, enrolled in a pregnancy study.

The V gene is TRBV27, the J gene TRBJ2-5; 8 bases line up with TRBD2. CDR1 is MNHEY, CDR2 SMNVEV, per germline (reference sequence). The CDR3 consists of 14 residues. V trimming: 11 bases; J trimming: 4 bases; junction bases outside the gene matches: 12. The CDR3 loop reads CASQRGAGVETQYF. CDR3 bases: TGTGCCTCTCAAAGAGGAGCGGGAGTAGAGACCCAGTACTTC.

The CDR3, as DNA: TGTGCCAGCGAGGAAGGGGACTCCTACGAGCAGTACTTC. Residues: CASEEGDSYEQYF. The chain links TRBV6-1 to TRBJ2-7; possibly TRBD1 for D (5 bases). This CDR3 is built from 13 residues. V gave up 8 bases and J gave up 0 bases, with 11 bases separating them. Germline CDR1 is MNHNS and CDR2 is SASEGT.

The V and J genes are TRBV28 and TRBJ2-3, with D possibly being TRBD2 (5 bases). CDR1 is MDHEN and CDR2 is SYDVKM in the germline V gene. Trimming stripped 3 bases from V and 2 bases from J, with 15 bases between. The CDR3 contains 16 residues. DNA of the CDR3: TGTGCCAGCAGTTTTCGGGGAGTGAGGTACACAGATACGCAGTATTTT. As protein: CASSFRGVRYTDTQYF.

The CDR3 sequence: CASEGETGADYGYTF. The CDR3 DNA is TGTGCCTCCGAGGGAGAGACAGGGGCGGACTATGGCTACACCTTC. V and J are TRBV6-6 and TRBJ1-2; 8 bases line up with TRBD1. There are 15 residues in the CDR3. The germline gives CDR1 MNHNY, CDR2 SVGAGI (reference sequence). The junction had 14 bases not matched to a gene; V was cut back by 11 bases and J by 3 bases.

J is TRBJ2-7 and V is TRBV7-9; possibly TRBD2 for D (7 bases). Between the trimmed V and J ends, which lost 5 bases and 4 bases, there was a span of 21 bases. The CDR3 contains 16 residues. Germline V gene sequence: CDR1 SEHNR, CDR2 FQNEAQ (reference sequence). This CDR3 reads CASSTRGANLLYEQYF. The CDR3 nucleotides are TGTGCCAGCAGCACCCGGGGGGCGAATCTGTTATACGAGCAGTACTTC.

The chain couples TRBV11-2 to TRBJ2-1; no definite D call. The CDR3 length is 15 residues. Germline CDR1 reads SGHAT; CDR2 reads FQNNGV. Trimming shortened V by 1 base and J by 4 bases, and 11 bases separated the two germline ends. This chain's CDR3 is CASSLGGTFYNEQFF. The CDR3 region has the DNA TGTGCCAGCAGCTTAGGAGGAACCTTTTACAATGAGCAGTTCTTC.

In this sample, this clone turned up a few times. The chain combines TRBV9 with TRBJ1-1; a possible D gene is TRBD1 (5 bases). Trimming took off 0 bases at V and 2 bases at J, with 8 bases between the two ends. CDR3 length: 14 amino acids. Germline-derived CDR1 and CDR2 are SGDLS and YYNGEE. The CDR3 DNA sequence: TGTGCCAGCAGCGTAGGGGGCAGCAACACTGAAGCTTTCTTT. This gives the protein CASSVGGSNTEAFF.

The rearrangement joins TRBV6-1 to TRBJ1-6; possibly TRBD1 for D (6 bases). CDR1 and CDR2 from the germline V gene are MNHNS and SASEGT. There are 18 residues in the CDR3. V lost 4 bases and J lost 0, with 16 bases in between. CDR3 nucleotides: TGTGCCAGCAGTGCCCGTGGACAGCCGAGCTCCTATAATTCACCCCTCCACTTT. Amino acid sequence: CASSARGQPSSYNSPLHF.